The T cell receptor (beta chain) under discussion was sequenced for a study of blood T cell repertoires in COVID-19. Across the study: Specimens from acute and convalescent COVID-19 originated in the United States, Italy and Spain.

Those enrolled, adults aged 18 to 89 years, came from fewer than 25 US areas. Participants in the exposed group had met a COVID-19 case in the 2 weeks before joining the study. Germline V gene lookup returns CDR1 MGHRA and CDR2 YSYEKL. This CDR3 region has 15 residues. V lost 0 bases and J lost 4, with 12 bases in between. Study processing details: Reference gene primer amplification gave nucleated cell count estimates. Sequenced by immunoSEQ multiplex PCR; TCRdb stores in-frame clones only, minus some. Clonal size and the V and J genes are those of that table, whereas D and trimming came from the DNA. The sample shows 250,000 or so clones, about 90% of them seen only once.

The sequence came from a man aged 45-60 years who had been exposed to COVID-19. J is TRBJ1-2 and V is TRBV4-1; TRBD1 might be the D (5 bases). Sequenced sample: PBMCs or T cells enriched from blood (not recorded which). The CDR3 DNA reads TGCGCCAGCAGCCAAGATGTTCAGGGATTCTATGGCTACACCTTC. Its protein is CASSQDVQGFYGYTF.